These T cell receptor beta chains were read from a single sample in a study of prognosis after radiotherapy for stage I lung cancer. Using its own MiXCR run on the multiplex PCR reads, TCRdb lists one record per CDR3 protein. The sample consists of about 28,000 distinct CDR3 sequences, around 31% of them appearing once. The input for sequencing was PBMCs, taken before or after stereotactic body radiation therapy (not recorded which). All receptors derive from a donor over 45 with non-small cell lung cancer. Both conserved end residues are part of each CDR3. A D gene is named only where the DNA matches it firmly. Size tells how often a clone was seen (once, few, many) or the class of an expanded clone, and some rows leave it out.

j_call: TRBJ2-3; clone_size: NA; d_call: NA; v_call: TRBV6-5; cdr3_aa: CASSLGPAGTDTQYF; cdr3_nt: TGTGCCAGCAGTTTGGGTCCGGCTGGCACAGATACGCAGTATTTT
j_call: TRBJ1-1; clone_size: many; d_call: NA; v_call: TRBV9; cdr3_aa: CASSGAYMNTEAFF; cdr3_nt: TGTGCCAGCAGCGGGGCCTACATGAACACTGAAGCTTTCTTT
j_call: TRBJ2-5; clone_size: many; d_call: NA; v_call: TRBV19; cdr3_aa: CASSTIRGDAQETQYF; cdr3_nt: TGTGCCAGTAGTACAATCCGAGGGGACGCCCAAGAGACCCAGTACTTC
j_call: TRBJ1-6; clone_size: many; d_call: NA; v_call: TRBV27; cdr3_aa: CASSLSNRQNSPLHF; cdr3_nt: TGTGCCAGCAGTTTATCGAACAGACAGAATTCACCCCTCCACTTT
j_call: TRBJ2-7; clone_size: many; d_call: TRBD1; v_call: TRBV12-3/TRBV12-4; cdr3_aa: CASSWQSEGAHEQYF; cdr3_nt: TGTGCCAGCAGTTGGCAGTCCGAGGGGGCCCACGAGCAGTACTTC
j_call: TRBJ2-1; clone_size: NA; d_call: TRBD2; v_call: TRBV20-1; cdr3_aa: CSDITSGRASYNEQFF; cdr3_nt: TGCAGTGACATTACTAGCGGGAGGGCCTCGTACAATGAGCAGTTCTTC
j_call: TRBJ2-7; clone_size: NA; d_call: TRBD1; v_call: TRBV19; cdr3_aa: CASSPAGTGGRGQYF; cdr3_nt: TGTGCCAGTAGTCCCGCCGGGACAGGGGGAAGAGGGCAGTACTTC
j_call: TRBJ2-1; clone_size: many; d_call: NA; v_call: TRBV6-2/TRBV6-3; cdr3_aa: CASSYDGGWSEQFF; cdr3_nt: TGTGCCAGCAGTTACGATGGGGGATGGAGTGAGCAGTTCTTC
j_call: TRBJ1-5; clone_size: many; d_call: NA; v_call: TRBV11-3; cdr3_aa: CASSLDPPRGSKARNSNQPQHF; cdr3_nt: TGTGCCAGCAGCTTAGACCCCCCACGGGGATCAAAGGCTAGGAATAGCAATCAGCCCCAGCATTTT
j_call: TRBJ2-1; clone_size: NA; d_call: TRBD2; v_call: TRBV5-6; cdr3_aa: CARSFSASGNNEQFF; cdr3_nt: TGTGCCCGCAGCTTTTCGGCTAGCGGAAACAATGAGCAGTTCTTC
j_call: TRBJ2-1; clone_size: many; d_call: TRBD1; v_call: TRBV19; cdr3_aa: CASSLRDRGRDEQFF; cdr3_nt: TGTGCCAGTAGTCTCCGGGACAGGGGGCGGGATGAGCAGTTCTTC
j_call: TRBJ1-6; clone_size: medium-sized; d_call: NA; v_call: TRBV30; cdr3_aa: CAWTAGFALHF; cdr3_nt: TGTGCCTGGACGGCGGGCTTTGCCCTCCACTTT
j_call: TRBJ2-7; clone_size: NA; d_call: NA; v_call: TRBV2; cdr3_aa: CASSDPARQASYEQYF; cdr3_nt: TGTGCCAGCAGTGATCCGGCACGCCAGGCCTCCTACGAGCAGTACTTC
j_call: TRBJ2-7; clone_size: NA; d_call: NA; v_call: TRBV20-1; cdr3_aa: CSARVRGQGQIPYEQYF; cdr3_nt: TGCAGTGCTAGAGTTAGAGGGCAGGGCCAAATACCCTACGAGCAGTACTTC
j_call: TRBJ1-1; clone_size: many; d_call: NA; v_call: TRBV6-5; cdr3_aa: CASSYGQGFGNTEAFF; cdr3_nt: TGTGCCAGCAGTTATGGGCAGGGGTTTGGGAACACTGAAGCTTTCTTT
j_call: TRBJ2-1; clone_size: NA; d_call: TRBD1; v_call: TRBV5-1; cdr3_aa: CASSPGQSSYNEQFF; cdr3_nt: TGCGCCAGCAGCCCGGGACAGAGCTCCTACAATGAGCAGTTCTTC
j_call: TRBJ2-1; clone_size: many; d_call: TRBD2; v_call: TRBV6-2/TRBV6-3; cdr3_aa: CASSYRQRGGRFFF; cdr3_nt: TGTGCCAGCAGTTACCGGCAGCGGGGGGGCCGGTTTTTCTTC
j_call: TRBJ1-2; clone_size: many; d_call: NA; v_call: TRBV28; cdr3_aa: CASIQSVTNNYGYTF; cdr3_nt: TGTGCCAGCATCCAATCAGTTACTAATAACTATGGCTACACCTTC
j_call: TRBJ1-2; clone_size: many; d_call: TRBD1; v_call: TRBV4-1; cdr3_aa: CASSQDRGSTNYGYTF; cdr3_nt: TGCGCCAGCAGCCAGGACAGGGGCTCGACTAACTATGGCTACACCTTC
j_call: TRBJ2-6; clone_size: NA; d_call: NA; v_call: TRBV20-1; cdr3_aa: CSAEPTEPSSGANVLTF; cdr3_nt: TGCAGTGCTGAACCGACAGAGCCGAGCTCTGGGGCCAACGTCCTGACTTTC
j_call: TRBJ2-1; clone_size: many; d_call: NA; v_call: TRBV28; cdr3_aa: CASRGLDLIDNEQFF; cdr3_nt: TGTGCCAGCAGGGGCCTGGATCTCATCGACAATGAGCAGTTCTTC
j_call: TRBJ2-7; clone_size: NA; d_call: NA; v_call: TRBV11-2; cdr3_aa: CASSSSGGYELYF; cdr3_nt: TGTGCCAGCAGCTCTTCCGGGGGCTACGAGCTGTACTTC
j_call: TRBJ2-2; clone_size: many; d_call: NA; v_call: TRBV5-1; cdr3_aa: CASRDGVTGELFF; cdr3_nt: TGCGCCAGCAGGGACGGGGTTACGGGGGAGCTGTTTTTT
j_call: TRBJ1-2; clone_size: many; d_call: NA; v_call: TRBV28; cdr3_aa: CASSLKRAANYGYTF; cdr3_nt: TGTGCCAGCAGTTTGAAGAGGGCTGCTAACTATGGCTACACCTTC
j_call: TRBJ1-3; clone_size: many; d_call: NA; v_call: TRBV5-1; cdr3_aa: CASSPQGGDTIYF; cdr3_nt: TGCGCCAGCAGCCCTCAGGGCGGGGACACCATATATTTT
j_call: TRBJ2-3; clone_size: many; d_call: NA; v_call: TRBV19; cdr3_aa: CASTQGGRTDTQYF; cdr3_nt: TGTGCCAGCACCCAGGGCGGACGCACAGATACGCAGTATTTT
j_call: TRBJ2-7; clone_size: many; d_call: TRBD1; v_call: TRBV6-1; cdr3_aa: CAIQGQGMREQYF; cdr3_nt: TGTGCCATCCAGGGACAGGGAATGAGGGAGCAGTACTTC
j_call: TRBJ2-3; clone_size: many; d_call: NA; v_call: TRBV30; cdr3_aa: CAERGGRTDTQYF; cdr3_nt: TGTGCCGAAAGAGGGGGGAGGACAGATACGCAGTATTTT
j_call: TRBJ2-4; clone_size: many; d_call: NA; v_call: TRBV12-3/TRBV12-4; cdr3_aa: CASTATTGTRNIQYF; cdr3_nt: TGTGCCAGCACCGCCACCACCGGGACCAGAAACATTCAGTACTTC
j_call: TRBJ1-5; clone_size: NA; d_call: NA; v_call: TRBV5-5; cdr3_aa: CASIWVGQGDQPQHF; cdr3_nt: TGTGCCAGCATCTGGGTGGGGCAGGGTGATCAGCCCCAGCATTTT
j_call: TRBJ1-5; clone_size: NA; d_call: NA; v_call: TRBV6-1; cdr3_aa: CASSVSGRERNRPQHF; cdr3_nt: TGTGCCAGCAGTGTCTCGGGACGGGAGCGCAATCGGCCACAGCATTTT
j_call: TRBJ2-3; clone_size: many; d_call: NA; v_call: TRBV20-1; cdr3_aa: CSARDPGTDTQYF; cdr3_nt: TGCAGTGCGAGGGACCCTGGGACAGATACGCAGTATTTT
j_call: TRBJ1-2; clone_size: many; d_call: TRBD1; v_call: TRBV20-1; cdr3_aa: CSARKPGTGFYGYTF; cdr3_nt: TGCAGTGCTAGAAAGCCCGGGACAGGGTTCTATGGCTACACCTTC
j_call: TRBJ2-5; clone_size: many; d_call: TRBD2; v_call: TRBV7-9; cdr3_aa: CALSAGVRETQYF; cdr3_nt: TGTGCCTTAAGCGCGGGAGTACGTGAGACCCAGTACTTC
j_call: TRBJ2-5; clone_size: many; d_call: TRBD1; v_call: TRBV7-2; cdr3_aa: CASSFFGQGAETQYF; cdr3_nt: TGTGCCAGCAGCTTTTTCGGACAGGGGGCAGAGACCCAGTACTTC
j_call: TRBJ2-2; clone_size: many; d_call: NA; v_call: TRBV6-2/TRBV6-3; cdr3_aa: CASSFDTGELLF; cdr3_nt: TGTGCCAGCAGTTTTGACACCGGGGAGCTGCTTTTT
j_call: TRBJ2-1; clone_size: NA; d_call: NA; v_call: TRBV6-2/TRBV6-3; cdr3_aa: CASSTREGASYNEQFF; cdr3_nt: TGTGCCAGCAGTACCCGGGAGGGGGCGTCCTACAATGAGCAGTTCTTC
j_call: TRBJ1-3; clone_size: many; d_call: NA; v_call: TRBV28; cdr3_aa: CASSDLGQIGNTIYF; cdr3_nt: TGTGCCAGTTCCGACCTAGGACAAATTGGAAACACCATATATTTT
j_call: TRBJ1-5; clone_size: many; d_call: NA; v_call: TRBV6-1; cdr3_aa: CASRYQGINQPQHF; cdr3_nt: TGTGCCAGCAGATATCAGGGGATCAATCAGCCCCAGCATTTT
j_call: TRBJ1-2; clone_size: many; d_call: TRBD1; v_call: TRBV24-1; cdr3_aa: CATSDSRRDSYGYTF; cdr3_nt: TGTGCCACCAGTGATTCCCGCAGGGACAGCTATGGCTACACCTTC
j_call: TRBJ1-1; clone_size: NA; d_call: TRBD1; v_call: TRBV6-9; cdr3_aa: CASSSRTGGTETFF; cdr3_nt: TGTGCCAGCAGTTCGCGGACAGGGGGCACTGAAACTTTCTTT
j_call: TRBJ2-2; clone_size: many; d_call: TRBD1; v_call: TRBV20-1; cdr3_aa: CSAMTGLNTGELFF; cdr3_nt: TGCAGTGCTATGACAGGGCTAAACACCGGGGAGCTGTTTTTT
j_call: TRBJ1-4; clone_size: many; d_call: NA; v_call: TRBV19; cdr3_aa: CASSIVQYGGKLFF; cdr3_nt: TGTGCCAGTAGTATAGTCCAGTATGGTGGTAAACTGTTTTTT
j_call: TRBJ2-5; clone_size: many; d_call: TRBD2; v_call: TRBV10-3; cdr3_aa: CAISESGGGPLETQYF; cdr3_nt: TGTGCCATCAGTGAGTCCGGGGGAGGGCCTCTAGAGACCCAGTACTTC
j_call: TRBJ1-2; clone_size: many; d_call: NA; v_call: TRBV19; cdr3_aa: CASSIIGPYGYTF; cdr3_nt: TGTGCCAGTAGTATCATTGGCCCCTATGGCTACACCTTC
j_call: TRBJ1-2; clone_size: many; d_call: NA; v_call: TRBV6-1; cdr3_aa: CASSEVGNNYGYTF; cdr3_nt: TGTGCCAGCAGTGAAGTGGGCAACAACTATGGCTACACCTTC
j_call: TRBJ2-7; clone_size: many; d_call: NA; v_call: TRBV5-1; cdr3_aa: CASSLLGDYEQYF; cdr3_nt: TGCGCCAGCAGCTTGTTAGGGGACTACGAGCAGTACTTC
j_call: TRBJ1-2; clone_size: NA; d_call: NA; v_call: TRBV27; cdr3_aa: CASSFGCSSSGYTF; cdr3_nt: TGTGCCAGCAGTTTTGGGTGCTCCTCTAGTGGCTACACCTTC
j_call: TRBJ2-1; clone_size: medium-sized; d_call: NA; v_call: TRBV28; cdr3_aa: CASSYLVDNEQFF; cdr3_nt: TGTGCCAGCAGTTACCTAGTGGACAATGAGCAGTTCTTC
j_call: TRBJ2-1; clone_size: many; d_call: TRBD2; v_call: TRBV27; cdr3_aa: CASRRRPRSGGSYNEQFF; cdr3_nt: TGTGCCAGCAGACGCCGCCCCCGCAGCGGGGGCTCCTACAATGAGCAGTTCTTC
j_call: TRBJ2-1; clone_size: many; d_call: TRBD2; v_call: TRBV19; cdr3_aa: CASRTGGGSNEQFF; cdr3_nt: TGTGCCAGTAGGACGGGGGGGGGATCCAACGAGCAGTTCTTC
j_call: TRBJ2-2; clone_size: many; d_call: NA; v_call: TRBV5-1; cdr3_aa: CASSPNRNTGELFF; cdr3_nt: TGCGCCAGCAGCCCGAACAGAAACACCGGGGAGCTGTTTTTT